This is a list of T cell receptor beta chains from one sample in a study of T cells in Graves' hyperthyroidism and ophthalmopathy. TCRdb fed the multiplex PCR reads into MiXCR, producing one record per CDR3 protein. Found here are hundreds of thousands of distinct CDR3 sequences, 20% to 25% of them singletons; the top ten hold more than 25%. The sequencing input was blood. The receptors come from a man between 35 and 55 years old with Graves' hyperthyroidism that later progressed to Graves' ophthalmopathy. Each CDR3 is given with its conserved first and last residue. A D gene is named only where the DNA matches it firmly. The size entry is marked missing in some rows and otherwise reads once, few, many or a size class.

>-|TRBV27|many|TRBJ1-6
CASSKYREEDSPLHF
TGTGCCAGCAGTAAATACAGGGAGGAAGATTCACCCCTCCACTTT
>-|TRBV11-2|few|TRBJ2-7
CASSFDNGRMPGKLNFYEQYF
TGTGCCAGCAGCTTCGATAACGGGAGAATGCCGGGGAAACTTAATTTCTACGAGCAGTACTTC
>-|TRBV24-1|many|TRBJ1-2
CATSDSRGPYGYTF
TGTGCCACCAGTGATAGCCGAGGGCCCTATGGCTACACCTTC
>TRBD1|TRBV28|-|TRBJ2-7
CASSLVGQGLYEQYF
TGTGCCAGCAGTTTAGTGGGACAGGGGCTCTACGAGCAGTACTTC
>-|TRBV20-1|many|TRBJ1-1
CSAPTRKSDTEAFF
TGCAGTGCTCCAACCAGGAAGTCGGACACTGAAGCTTTCTTT
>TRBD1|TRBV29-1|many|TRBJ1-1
CSVLDRTNTEAFF
TGCAGCGTCCTGGACAGGACGAACACTGAAGCTTTCTTT
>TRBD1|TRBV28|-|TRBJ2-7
CASSLITEGAASYEQYF
TGTGCCAGCAGTCTCATAACCGAGGGGGCCGCTTCCTACGAGCAGTACTTC
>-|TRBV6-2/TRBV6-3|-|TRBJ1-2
CASSYIQPPNYGYTF
TGTGCCAGCAGTTACATACAGCCTCCTAACTATGGCTACACCTTC
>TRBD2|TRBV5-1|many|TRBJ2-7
CASSLGGTSGGYEQYF
TGCGCCAGCAGCTTGGGAGGGACTAGCGGAGGCTACGAGCAGTACTTC
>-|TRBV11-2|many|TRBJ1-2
CATTSRGKGGYTF
TGTGCTACCACTAGTCGGGGCAAAGGCGGCTACACCTTC
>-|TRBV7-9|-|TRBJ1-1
CASSLPGVLTEAFF
TGTGCCAGCAGCTTACCAGGGGTTTTGACTGAAGCTTTCTTT
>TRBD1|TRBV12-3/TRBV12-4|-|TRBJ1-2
CASSSGPGQALF
TGTGCCAGCAGTTCGGGGCCGGGACAGGCGCTCTTC
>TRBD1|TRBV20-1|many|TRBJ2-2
CSARDHQRQGGNTGELFF
TGCAGTGCTAGAGACCACCAACGACAGGGGGGGAACACCGGGGAGCTGTTTTTT
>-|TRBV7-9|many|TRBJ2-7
CASSSRDAAYEQYF
TGTGCCAGCAGCTCACGGGACGCAGCCTACGAGCAGTACTTC
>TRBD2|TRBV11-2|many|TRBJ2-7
CASSLRRESYEQYF
TGTGCCAGCAGCTTACGGCGGGAGTCCTACGAGCAGTACTTC
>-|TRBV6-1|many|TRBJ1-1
CASSQDRNTEAFF
TGTGCCAGCAGCCAGGACCGGAACACTGAAGCTTTCTTT
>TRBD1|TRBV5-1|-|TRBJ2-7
CASSLASAGGTYEQYF
TGCGCCAGCAGCTTGGCTTCGGCAGGGGGTACCTACGAGCAGTACTTC
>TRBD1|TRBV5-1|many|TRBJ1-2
CASSWGHRGLDGYTF
TGCGCCAGCAGCTGGGGTCACAGGGGGCTGGATGGCTACACCTTC
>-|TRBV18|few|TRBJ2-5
CASSLQGGDQETQYF
TGTGCCAGCTCACTCCAGGGCGGGGATCAAGAGACCCAGTACTTC
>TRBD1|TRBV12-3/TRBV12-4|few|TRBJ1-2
CASTGTGTGTYGYTF
TGTGCCAGCACCGGGACCGGGACAGGGACCTATGGCTACACCTTC
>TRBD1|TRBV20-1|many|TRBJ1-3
CSAYRGQVSGNTIYF
TGCAGTGCTTACCGGGGACAGGTCTCTGGAAACACCATATATTTT
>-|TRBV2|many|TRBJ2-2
CASRDTGELFF
TGTGCCAGCAGGGACACCGGGGAGCTGTTTTTT
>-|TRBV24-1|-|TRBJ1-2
CATSDGSYGYTF
TGTGCCACCAGTGATGGAAGCTATGGCTACACCTTC
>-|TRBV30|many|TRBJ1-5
CAWSVLGGDSNQPQHF
TGTGCCTGGAGTGTACTCGGAGGGGATAGCAATCAGCCCCAGCATTTT
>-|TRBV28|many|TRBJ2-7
CASSQRSYEQYF
TGTGCCAGCAGCCAACGGTCTTACGAGCAGTACTTC
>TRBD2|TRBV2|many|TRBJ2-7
CASSRLGGRAPDEQYF
TGTGCCAGCAGTCGCCTTGGCGGGAGGGCCCCCGACGAGCAGTACTTC
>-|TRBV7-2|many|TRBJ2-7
CASSLESLTEQYF
TGTGCCAGCAGCTTAGAGTCTCTCACCGAGCAGTACTTC
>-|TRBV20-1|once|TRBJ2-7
CSARGAASYEQYF
TGCAGTGCTAGAGGGGCCGCCTCCTACGAGCAGTACTTC
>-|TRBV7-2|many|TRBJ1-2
CASSLGAENSYGYTF
TGTGCCAGCAGCTTAGGAGCGGAAAATAGCTATGGCTACACCTTC
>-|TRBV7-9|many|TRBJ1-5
CASSFGGRDQPQHF
TGTGCCAGCAGCTTTGGAGGCAGGGATCAGCCCCAGCATTTT
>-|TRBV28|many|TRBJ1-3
CASSLFERPTRSGNTIYF
TGTGCCAGCAGTTTATTTGAGAGGCCCACCCGCTCTGGAAACACCATATATTTT
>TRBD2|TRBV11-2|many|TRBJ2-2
CASSSFGGDANTGELFF
TGTGCCAGCAGCTCCTTCGGGGGGGACGCGAACACCGGGGAGCTGTTTTTT
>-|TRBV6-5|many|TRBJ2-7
CARKFGYYEQYF
TGTGCCCGCAAGTTCGGTTACTACGAGCAGTACTTC
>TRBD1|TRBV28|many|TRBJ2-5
CASSLTGSSRQYF
TGTGCCAGCAGTTTGACAGGGTCGAGCCGCCAGTACTTC
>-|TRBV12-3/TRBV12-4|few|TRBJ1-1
CASGYPGSPIEAFF
TGTGCCAGCGGGTACCCAGGGAGCCCGATCGAAGCTTTCTTT
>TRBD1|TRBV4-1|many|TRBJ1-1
CASSQDPGQAGTEAFF
TGCGCCAGCAGCCAAGATCCCGGACAGGCCGGCACTGAAGCTTTCTTT
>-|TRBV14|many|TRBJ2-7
CASSQFSAESYEQYF
TGTGCCAGCAGCCAATTCTCGGCTGAGTCCTACGAGCAGTACTTC
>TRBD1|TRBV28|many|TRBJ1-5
CASRIPGQGRNQPQHF
TGTGCCAGCAGGATCCCGGGACAGGGGCGCAATCAGCCCCAGCATTTT
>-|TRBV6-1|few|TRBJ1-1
CASSLQRTAEAFF
TGTGCCAGCAGTCTTCAGAGGACGGCTGAAGCTTTCTTT
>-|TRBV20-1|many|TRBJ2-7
CSVPGLNSYEQYF
TGCAGTGTCCCGGGACTCAACTCCTACGAGCAGTACTTC
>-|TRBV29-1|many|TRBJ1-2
CSVALGARGGYTF
TGCAGCGTTGCGCTCGGGGCCAGGGGCGGCTACACCTTC
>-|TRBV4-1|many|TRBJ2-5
CASSQGVVSQETQYF
TGCGCCAGCAGCCAAGGGGTCGTGAGCCAAGAGACCCAGTACTTC
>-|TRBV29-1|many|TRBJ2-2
CSDSDTGELFF
TGCAGCGACAGCGACACCGGGGAGCTGTTTTTT
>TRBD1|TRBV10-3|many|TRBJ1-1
CAISENPGQEAEAFF
TGTGCCATCAGTGAGAATCCGGGACAGGAGGCTGAAGCTTTCTTT
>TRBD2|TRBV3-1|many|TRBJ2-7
CASGGGFYEQYF
TGTGCCTCGGGAGGGGGTTTCTACGAGCAGTACTTC
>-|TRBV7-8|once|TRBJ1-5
CASSSGESSNQPQHF
TGTGCCAGCAGCTCAGGGGAATCTAGCAATCAGCCCCAGCATTTT
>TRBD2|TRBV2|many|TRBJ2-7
CASSFRLRAGGYEQYF
TGTGCCAGCAGTTTTAGGCTGAGGGCGGGAGGTTACGAGCAGTACTTC